The sequence of this T cell receptor beta chain was determined in a study of blood T cell repertoires in COVID-19 (dated by TCRdb to the early 2020s). In terms of the full investigation: The collaborator samples originated in the United States, Italy and Spain and spanned the acute and convalescent phases of COVID-19. The material from the prospective study consisted of cDNA or gDNA derived from T cells, B-cell-depleted T cells, or PBMCs. The dataset comprised deeply sampled blood TCRbeta repertoires from subjects exposed to, actively infected with, or recovered from COVID-19. The repertoires were released in a freely available public database intended as a resource for research on the immune response to SARS-CoV-2. The samples were drawn from the first 160 participants of the ongoing ImmuneRACE study and from 950 to 1,500 subjects provided by 6 global collaborators. A de-identified subject ID, COVID-19 status, age in years and sex were almost always included in the sample metadata. HLA class I and class II types, where available, came from metadata supplied by the sample provider rather than from assay-based typing. Results the study describes overall, beyond this receptor: The quantity of clinical and demographic metadata differed by source and by participant and was supplied without curation.

A word on this clone: Its binding antigen is unknown. No base quality values were provided; no much bigger clone lies one nucleotide off.

TCRbeta CDR3 regions were amplified from genomic DNA by means of the immunoSEQ Assay, a bias-controlled multiplex PCR. From the authors' description of their analysis: Within the assay, amplification of reference gene primers was used to estimate how many nucleated cells each sample contained. To quantify the absolute abundance of each unique TCRbeta CDR3 rearrangement, sequence reads were collapsed and filtered. For each sample, productive Simpson clonality was calculated by taking the square root of Simpson's diversity index across productive rearrangements. As stored in TCRdb, this immuneACCESS dataset retains in-frame rearrangements with V and J assigned. A fraction of the clones does not appear; measured against another copy, unresolved V genes explain less than half of the discrepancy, and the remainder lacks a known reason. The V and J calls and clone size come from that table; D and trimming were worked out from the DNA. This sample holds some 280,000 clones; around four fifths were observed only once. Of the sample, around 4.1% is held by the ten largest clones.

Whole blood was collected in K2EDTA tubes by collaborating institutions according to the institutions' own protocols. For TCRbeta analysis, collaborators shipped samples as frozen whole blood, isolated PBMCs, or DNA extracted from either of those sample types. The sequence was obtained from a woman between 50 and 59 years old with active or convalescent COVID-19. The sequencing sample was made of peripheral blood.

The CDR3 is CASSPKPRGSRGYTF. The base sequence is TGTGCCAGTAGTCCAAAACCCAGGGGGTCGAGGGGCTACACCTTC. Here the chain combines TRBV19 and TRBJ1-2; 7 of the junction bases match TRBD1. The CDR3 runs 15 amino acids, cysteine and phenylalanine included. The only DNA kept is the CDR3, 45 bases in frame from the first base. Here V drops 5 bases and J drops 8 bases, and the junction holds 14 bases not matched to any gene. The germline V gene (reference sequence) gives CDR1 as LNHDA and CDR2 as SQIVND.